The clone carrying this T cell receptor beta chain came up many times. Its target is not known. Trimming shortened V by 3 bases and J by 3 bases, and 17 bases separated the two germline ends. Germline V gives CDR1 DFQATT, CDR2 SNEGSKA (reference sequence). CDR3 length: 15 residues. The cDNA was generated by 5'RACE with 10-nucleotide random UMIs. TCRdb passed the 5' RACE reads through MiXCR, listing each CDR3 protein once. This sample has 70,000 or so distinct CDR3 sequences; 4% to 6% occur once, and the top ten carry about 3%. These data belong to a study of neurological immune-mediated disorders. General study results and limits: HTLV-1-associated myelopathy had the most TCR clonal expansion, while multiple sclerosis had the least, a level that fell below healthy controls.

V and J are TRBV20-1 and TRBJ1-1; possible D gene TRBD1, 5 bases. The origin of this receptor is a woman under 40 with multiple sclerosis. Sequencing was performed on PBMCs. This CDR3 reads CSASGWGRSDTEAFF. The CDR3 DNA sequence: TGCAGTGCTAGCGGGTGGGGCAGGTCGGACACTGAAGCTTTCTTT.